This TCR beta chain stems from a study of T cells in Graves' hyperthyroidism and ophthalmopathy. Trimming took 3 bases from V and 0 from J, leaving 11 bases between them. This CDR3 region has 16 residues. Per germline, CDR1 LGHDT and CDR2 YNNKEL (reference sequence). There were TCR beta CDR3 regions amplified from RNA transcripts. Carried out on the TCR CDR3, a first-round RT-PCR used the HTBI primer set. TCRdb re-called the multiplex PCR reads with MiXCR, one entry per CDR3 protein. The sample contains nearly 600,000 distinct CDR3 sequences, approximately 15% of which appear only once. A patient was excluded if there was uncontrolled infection, other autoimmune disease, pregnancy or lactation. As regards this clonotype: The antigen is unknown.

The study, taken as a whole, reports: Also found in blood were most expanded thyroid clonotypes above 0.001.

This TCR was recovered from a woman aged 30 to 39 with Graves' hyperthyroidism that later progressed to Graves' ophthalmopathy. What was sequenced was blood. The chain couples TRBV3-1 to TRBJ2-2; either TRBD1 or TRBD2 may fit D (5 bases each). The CDR3 coding sequence is TGTGCCAGCAGCCACCTCGGGGCGGCGAACACCGGGGAGCTGTTTTTT. Amino acid sequence: CASSHLGAANTGELFF.